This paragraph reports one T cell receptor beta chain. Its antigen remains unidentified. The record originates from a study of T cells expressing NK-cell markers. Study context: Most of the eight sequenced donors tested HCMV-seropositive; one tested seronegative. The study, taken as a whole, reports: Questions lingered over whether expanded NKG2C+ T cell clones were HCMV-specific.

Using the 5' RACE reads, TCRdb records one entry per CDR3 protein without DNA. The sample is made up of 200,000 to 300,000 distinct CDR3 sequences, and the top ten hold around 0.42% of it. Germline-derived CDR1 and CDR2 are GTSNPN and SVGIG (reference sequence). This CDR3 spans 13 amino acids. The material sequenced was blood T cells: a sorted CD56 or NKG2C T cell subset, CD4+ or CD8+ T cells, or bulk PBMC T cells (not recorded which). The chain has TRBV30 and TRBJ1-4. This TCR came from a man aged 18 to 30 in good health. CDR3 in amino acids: CAWSTGFQEKLFF.